What follows describes a single T cell receptor (beta chain). Its antigen has not been determined. Base qualities are not at hand, and no much larger clone is one base apart. All donors were healthy Caucasians. The twin cohort comprised three pairs of female monozygotic twins, all aged roughly 18 to 30 years. RNA for TCR libraries was isolated from peripheral blood mononuclear cells. The data are from a study of identical twins (TCRdb year 2016). Study-wide context: The study deep-sequenced TCR alpha and beta repertoires from monozygotic twins, unrelated adults of various ages and cord blood to test whether fetal clonotypes persist. To rule out contamination, the twin experiments were replicated at different times with different library preparation protocols. The research as a whole found: Recombination models systematically underestimated out-of-frame TCR alpha sharing in monozygotic twins but agreed with sharing between unrelated individuals. Fewer insertions were carried by abundant cord blood beta clonotypes, a similar but weaker trend appeared in young adult naive repertoires, and no such trend appeared in memory repertoires. Excess twin sharing in beta out-of-frame sequences was weaker because fewer shared sequences lowered the signal-to-noise ratio. Conclusions relied on cross-sectional statistical analysis, since the same donors could not be followed over many years. Compared with coincidental sharing between unrelated individuals, out-of-frame TCR alpha sequences shared between twins showed an excess of sequences with low generation probability. Zero-insertion analyses could be partly confounded by invariant T cells such as MAIT and iNKT, though diverse VJ usage argued against such confounding for most clonotypes.

The method behind the library was 5' RACE. The listed sequencing device is Illumina HiSeq 2000. A universal primer binding site was introduced by template switching, and a unique molecular identifier was present in the final cDNA, enabling accurate counting of TCR cDNA molecules. Specific primers in the conserved constant-segment region were used to synthesize first-strand cDNA for TCR alpha and beta chains. To control for contamination, every cDNA library was double barcoded, receiving both a SMART-Mk sample barcode and Illumina barcodes. TruSeq adapter sequences and Illumina sample barcodes were added in two successive PCR steps. Sequencing of the TCR alpha and beta cDNA libraries was done on the Illumina HiSeq platform using custom primers. As for the authors' bioinformatics: Raw reads were processed with MiGEC to extract unique molecular identifiers, and MiXCR was used to determine CDR3 positions. For each individual, recombination models were inferred using an EM algorithm with the repgenHMM and IGoR tools. The analysis of shared clonotypes was done with the tcR package in R, with sharing normalized by the product of cloneset sizes. Out-of-frame nonproductive sequences were analyzed to study raw recombination free of thymic and clonal selection effects. TCRdb ran its own pipeline on the public reads, namely fastp trimming at Q25 and MiXCR clone calling, and kept in-frame beta chains. Identical CDR3 proteins give one entry, which carries the most common genes and DNA. The V and J calls were not made by the authors but by TCRdb's processing. Recorded for this sample are approximately 600,000 distinct CDR3 sequences; more than 9% of them occurred a single time. The ten largest clones capture approximately 3.2% of the sample.

Cut back by 2 bases and 4 bases, the V and J ends lie 12 bases apart. CDR1 is given as KGHSH and CDR2 as LQKENI, both from the germline V gene. There are 15 amino acids in the CDR3, from cysteine to phenylalanine inclusive. Only the CDR3 DNA is retained, 45 bases long and in frame from the first base. Another study also made use of these data, one on yellow fever vaccine responses in identical twins. The second study also describes: According to the authors, the vaccine-induced T cell response in identical twins seemed to be partly convergent and partly specific to each individual. In the study, vaccine-responding T cell clones were precisely tracked in identical twins.

The chain joins TRBV18 to TRBJ2-1; a tentative D match to TRBD2 spans 5 bases. What was sequenced was PBMCs. This receptor was taken from a woman aged 18 to 35 in good health. The DNA sequence is as follows: TGTGCCAGCTCACCAGGCCAGCGGTGGTACAATGAGCAGTTCTTC. Translated, this gives CASSPGQRWYNEQFF.